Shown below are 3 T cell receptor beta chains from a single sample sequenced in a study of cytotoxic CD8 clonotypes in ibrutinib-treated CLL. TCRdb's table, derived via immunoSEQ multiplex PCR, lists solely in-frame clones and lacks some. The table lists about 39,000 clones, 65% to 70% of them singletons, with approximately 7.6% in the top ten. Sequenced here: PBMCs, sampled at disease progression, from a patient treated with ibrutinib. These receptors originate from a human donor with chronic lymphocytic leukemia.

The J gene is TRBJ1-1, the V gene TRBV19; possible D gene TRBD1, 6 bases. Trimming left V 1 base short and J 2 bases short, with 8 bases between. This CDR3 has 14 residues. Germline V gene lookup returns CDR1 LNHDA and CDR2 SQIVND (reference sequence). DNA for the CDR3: TGTGCCAGTAGTATAGGGACAGAAAACACTGAAGCTTTCTTT. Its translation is CASSIGTENTEAFF.

CDR3 sequence: CASSQGFRSQPQHF. The CDR3 DNA follows: TGTGCCAGCAGTCAAGGTTTTCGGAGTCAGCCCCAGCATTTT. The chain recombines TRBV6-5 with TRBJ1-5; D ambiguous. CDR1 and CDR2 from the germline V gene are MNHEY and SVGAGI. V gave up 5 bases and J gave up 6 bases, with 14 bases separating them. The CDR3 has 14 amino acids.

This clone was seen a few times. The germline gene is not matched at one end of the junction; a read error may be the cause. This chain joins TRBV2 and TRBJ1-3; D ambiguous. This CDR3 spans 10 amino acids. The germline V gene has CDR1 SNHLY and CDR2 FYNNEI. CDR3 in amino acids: CASSEASTLF. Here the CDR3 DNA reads TGTGCCAGCAGTGAAGCCTCGACACTATTT. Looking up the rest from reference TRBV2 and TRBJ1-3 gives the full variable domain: EPEVTQTPSHQVTQMGQEVILRCVPISNHLYFYWYRQILGQKVEFLVSFYNNEISEKSEIFDDQFSVERPDGSNFTLKIRSTKLEDSAMYFCASSEASTLFGEGSWLTVV.